One sample yielded the 6 T cell receptor beta chains listed below, sequenced in a study of breast tumors, draining lymph nodes, adjacent tissues. Each CDR3 protein is one row after TCRdb ran MiXCR on the multiplex PCR reads. The sample comprises more than 250,000 distinct CDR3 sequences, about 30% of which are singletons, and more than 0.85% rests with the top ten. The lymph nodes were axillary draining lymph nodes from breast cancer patients. The sequencing sample was made of axillary lymph node tissue. These receptors all come from a female donor with breast cancer. Some clones in this sample may be carry-over from other donors' samples.

This clonotype was observed many times. The rearrangement links TRBV10-3 to TRBJ2-5; unclear D gene. V lost 3 bases to trimming and J lost 1 base, with 9 bases between them. The CDR3 sequence is 14 residues long. Germline lookup yields CDR1 ENHRY and CDR2 SYGVKD. The CDR3 DNA reads TGTGCCATCAGTGACAGGCGTAGCCAAGAGACCCAGTACTTC. Its protein is CAISDRRSQETQYF.

This clonotype came up many times. The rearrangement joins TRBV19 to TRBJ1-2; no reliable D call. Trimming pared 2 bases from V and 1 base from J, leaving 11 bases between. This CDR3 is built from 15 residues. The germline V gene encodes CDR1 LNHDA and CDR2 SQIVND (reference sequence). The chain's CDR3 is CASSIQIGGNYGYTF. CDR3 nucleotide sequence: TGTGCCAGTAGTATACAGATTGGAGGTAACTATGGCTACACCTTC.

This clonotype has at least ten counts. The CDR3, as DNA: TGTGCCAGCAGTTCCGGGACTAGGAACGGCGAGCAGTACTTC. It specifies CASSSGTRNGEQYF. V and J are TRBV7-6 and TRBJ2-7, with TRBD2 matching over 8 bases. The V gene's germline CDR1 is SGHVS and CDR2 FNYEAQ. The V and J ends lost 6 bases and 6 bases, in that order; junction bases with no gene match: 10. This CDR3 is built from 14 residues.

There are many counts of this clonotype. V and J are TRBV20-1 and TRBJ1-6; maybe TRBD1 (5 bases). The germline V gene has CDR1 DFQATT and CDR2 SNEGSKA (reference sequence). The CDR3 spans 14 residues. V shed 0 bases and J shed 7 bases, with 10 bases lying between them. The CDR3 sequence is CSARDRGGNSPLHF. The CDR3, as DNA: TGCAGTGCTAGAGATAGGGGCGGAAATTCACCCCTCCACTTT.

About this clonotype: A much larger clone sits a single nucleotide away, making a read error possible. The genes are TRBV4-1 and TRBJ2-7; 12 positions agree with TRBD2. V gave up 0 bases and J gave up 8 bases; unmatched junction bases: 20. This CDR3 spans 20 amino acids. CDR1 and CDR2 from the germline V gene are MGHRA and YSYEKL. CDR3 protein: CASSQDPEATSGSGRYKQYF. The CDR3 DNA sequence: TGCGCCAGCAGCCAAGACCCCGAGGCGACTAGCGGGAGTGGTAGGTACAAGCAGTACTTC.

Concerning this clonotype: Possible read error: a much larger clone is one base away. This chain connects TRBV13 to TRBJ2-2, with D unresolved. The CDR3 consists of 14 residues. Germline V lookup: CDR1 PRHDT, CDR2 FYEKMQ (reference sequence). The CDR3 here is CAGSTWGNTGELFF. The CDR3 nucleotides are TGTGCCGGCAGTACCTGGGGGAACACCGGGGAGCTGTTTTTT.